These 7 T cell receptor beta chains originate from one sample sequenced in a study of cytomegalovirus exposure and HLA in healthy donors (dated by TCRdb to 2015 to 2018). Library creation used the immunoSEQ multiplex PCR assay. For the multiplex PCR, a mixture combining 60 forward primers for TCR Vbeta segments and 13 reverse primers for TCR Jbeta segments was used. As stored in TCRdb, this immuneACCESS dataset retains in-frame rearrangements with V and J assigned. A fraction of the clones does not appear; measured against another copy, unresolved V genes explain less than half of the discrepancy, and the remainder lacks a known reason. The sample records about 150,000 clones, 65% to 90% of which are singletons. The top ten clones comprise about 7.1% of the sample. The sample was PBMCs. The receptors originated from a woman between 50 and 59 years old in good health and CMV-seropositive.

This rearrangement joins TRBV7-9 to TRBJ2-2; TRBD1 agrees at 8 bases. This CDR3 has 16 residues. Germline values: CDR1 SEHNR, CDR2 FQNEAQ (reference sequence). V dropped 2 bases and J dropped 4; count of bases not matched to a gene: 6. This CDR3 is CASSLKGQGITGELFF. The CDR3 DNA reads as TGTGCCAGCAGCTTAAAAGGACAGGGAATCACCGGGGAGCTGTTTTTT. The full variable domain, completed using reference TRBV7-9 and TRBJ2-2, is DTGVSQNPRHKITKRGQNVTFRCDPISEHNRLYWYRQTLGQGPEFLTYFQNEAQLEKSRLLSDRFSAERPKGSFSTLEIQRTEQGDSAMYLCASSLKGQGITGELFFGEGSRLTVL.

The chain uses TRBV29-1 and TRBJ2-1, with D possibly matching TRBD1 (6 bases). Germline V gene sequence: CDR1 SQVTM, CDR2 ANQGSEA. CDR3 size: 13 residues. The V gene lost 7 bases and the J gene lost 3 bases, with 13 bases spanning the gap. The CDR3, as DNA: TGCAGCGCCAAAAAGGACAGCTACAATGAGCAGTTCTTC. Its protein product is CSAKKDSYNEQFF.

The sample holds one count of this clone. The chain employs TRBV5-4 and TRBJ1-1; D remains ambiguous. The germline V gene encodes CDR1 SGHNT and CDR2 YYREEE (reference sequence). This CDR3 is built from 12 residues. Deletions cut 0 bases from V and 10 bases from J, with 10 bases between. As DNA, the CDR3 is TGTGCCAGCAGCTTGGATTCCCTCGGAGCTTTCTTT. This codes for CASSLDSLGAFF.

The V call is TRBV7-3, the J call TRBJ2-3; TRBD2 matches at 8 bases. The CDR3 is 16 amino acids. CDR1 is SGHTA and CDR2 is FQGTGA in the germline V gene. With V trimmed by 5 bases and J by 5 bases, 12 bases remained unmatched. The CDR3 bases are TGTGCCAGCAGCCCCGAGGCACGGGGGGGCGTAGATACGCAGTATTTT. Its protein product is CASSPEARGGVDTQYF.

The chain recombines TRBV10-2 with TRBJ2-2; weak D call: TRBD2 (6 bases). V was pared by 5 bases and J by 7 bases, with 14 bases between. Looked up from germline, CDR1 is WSHSY and CDR2 is SAAADI. The CDR3 covers 14 residues. CDR3 in DNA: TGCGCCAGCAGTACCATGCTGGGGGGCGGGGAGCTGTTTTTT. Protein sequence: CASSTMLGGGELFF.

The CDR3 coding sequence is TGCGCCAGCAGCCCAAGCCGGGACAGGGGACATTCTGAAGCTTTCTTT. Protein product: CASSPSRDRGHSEAFF. V is TRBV5-1 and J is TRBJ1-1, with 10 nucleotides matching TRBD1. V was clipped by 4 bases and J by 6 bases; unmatched bases: 12. Germline V gives CDR1 SGHRS, CDR2 YFSETQ. This CDR3 comprises 16 residues.

V and J are TRBV5-1 and TRBJ2-2, with 15 bases aligning to TRBD2. V gave up 3 bases and J gave up 6 bases; unmatched junction bases: 3. The germline gives CDR1 SGHRS, CDR2 YFSETQ. The CDR3 contains 16 residues. CDR3: CASSSRTSGGAGELFF. CDR3 DNA sequence: TGCGCCAGCAGCTCGCGGACTAGCGGGGGGGCCGGGGAGCTGTTTTTT.